This TCR beta chain came from a study of regulatory T cells in long-lasting Graves disease. iRepertoire HTBI primers and Arm-PCR of CDR3 regions built TCR beta libraries. From the multiplex PCR reads, TCRdb called clonotypes with MiXCR, one entry per CDR3 protein. The sample shows hundreds of thousands of distinct CDR3 sequences, around 15% of them seen only once. This CDR3 spans 13 amino acids. V was trimmed by 2 bases and J by 9 bases, leaving 14 bases between them. Germline values: CDR1 MGHRA, CDR2 YSYEKL. Stated time point: newly diagnosed GD, antithyroid drugs for less than 3 months. Isolated PBMC RNA provided the starting material for the TCR library. These same data were also listed under a study on T cells in Graves' hyperthyroidism and ophthalmopathy. That publication notes: Using the HTBI primer set, a first-round RT-PCR was run on the TCR CDR3. Most thyroid clonotypes that were expanded above 0.001 also turned up in blood.

This TCR came from a young woman with Graves disease. The chain joins TRBV4-1 to TRBJ2-7, with a possible D match to TRBD1 (6 bases). This specimen was peripheral blood mononuclear cells (PBMCs), taken at new diagnosis, from a patient treated with antithyroid drugs. The CDR3 reads CASSQLRGWAQYF. In DNA, the CDR3 is TGCGCCAGCAGCCAACTTAGGGGGTGGGCGCAGTACTTC.